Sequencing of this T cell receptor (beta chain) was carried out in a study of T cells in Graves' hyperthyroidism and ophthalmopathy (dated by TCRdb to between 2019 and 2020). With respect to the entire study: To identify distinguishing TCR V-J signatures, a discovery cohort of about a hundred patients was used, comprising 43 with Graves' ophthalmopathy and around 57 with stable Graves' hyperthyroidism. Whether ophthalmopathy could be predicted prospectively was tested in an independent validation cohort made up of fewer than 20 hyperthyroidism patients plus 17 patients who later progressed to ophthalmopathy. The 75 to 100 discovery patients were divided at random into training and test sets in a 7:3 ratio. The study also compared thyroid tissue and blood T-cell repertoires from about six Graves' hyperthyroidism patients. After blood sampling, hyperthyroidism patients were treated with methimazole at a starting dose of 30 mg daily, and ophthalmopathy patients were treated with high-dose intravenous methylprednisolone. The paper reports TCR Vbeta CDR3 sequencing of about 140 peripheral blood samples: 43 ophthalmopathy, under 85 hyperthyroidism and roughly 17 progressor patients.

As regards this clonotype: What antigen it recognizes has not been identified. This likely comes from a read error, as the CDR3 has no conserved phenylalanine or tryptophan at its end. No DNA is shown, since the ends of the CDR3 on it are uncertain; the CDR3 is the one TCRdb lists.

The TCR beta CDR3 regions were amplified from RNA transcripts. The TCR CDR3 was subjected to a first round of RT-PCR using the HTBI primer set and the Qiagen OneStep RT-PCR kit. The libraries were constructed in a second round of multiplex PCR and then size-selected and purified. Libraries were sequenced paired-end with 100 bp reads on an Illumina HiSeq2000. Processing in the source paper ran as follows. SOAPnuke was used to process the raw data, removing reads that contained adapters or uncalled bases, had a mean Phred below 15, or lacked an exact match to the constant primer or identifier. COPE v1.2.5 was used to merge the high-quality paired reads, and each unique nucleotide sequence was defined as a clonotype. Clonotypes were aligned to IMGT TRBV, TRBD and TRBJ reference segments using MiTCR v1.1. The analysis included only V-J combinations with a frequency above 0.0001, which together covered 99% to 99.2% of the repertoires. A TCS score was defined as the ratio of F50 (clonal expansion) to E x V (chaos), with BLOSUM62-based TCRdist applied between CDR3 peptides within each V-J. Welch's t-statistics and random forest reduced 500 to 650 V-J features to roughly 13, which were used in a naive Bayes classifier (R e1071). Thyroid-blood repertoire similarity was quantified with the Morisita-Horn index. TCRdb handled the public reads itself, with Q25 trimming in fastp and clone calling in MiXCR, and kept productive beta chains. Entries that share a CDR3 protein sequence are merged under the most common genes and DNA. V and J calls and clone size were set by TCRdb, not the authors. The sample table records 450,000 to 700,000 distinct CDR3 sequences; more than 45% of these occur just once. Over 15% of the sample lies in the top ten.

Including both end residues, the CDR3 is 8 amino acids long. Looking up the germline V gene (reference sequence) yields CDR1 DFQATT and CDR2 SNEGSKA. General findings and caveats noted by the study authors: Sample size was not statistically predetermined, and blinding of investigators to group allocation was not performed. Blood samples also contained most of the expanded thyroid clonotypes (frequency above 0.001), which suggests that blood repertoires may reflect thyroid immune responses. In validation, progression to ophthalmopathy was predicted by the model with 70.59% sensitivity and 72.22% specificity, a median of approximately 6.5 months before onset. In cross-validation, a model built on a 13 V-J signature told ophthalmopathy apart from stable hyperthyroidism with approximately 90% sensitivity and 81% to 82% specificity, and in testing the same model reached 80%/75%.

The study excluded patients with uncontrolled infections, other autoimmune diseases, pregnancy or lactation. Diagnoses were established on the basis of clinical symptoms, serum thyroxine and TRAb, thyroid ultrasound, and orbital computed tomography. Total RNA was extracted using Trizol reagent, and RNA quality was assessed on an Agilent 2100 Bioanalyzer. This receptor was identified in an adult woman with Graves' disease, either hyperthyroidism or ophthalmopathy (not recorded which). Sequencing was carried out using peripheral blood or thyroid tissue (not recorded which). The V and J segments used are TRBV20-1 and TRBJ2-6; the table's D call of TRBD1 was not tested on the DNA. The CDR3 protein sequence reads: CSARVPNT.